These 24 T cell receptor beta chains share one sample of origin, sequenced in a study of T cells expressing NK-cell markers. TCRdb reanalyzed the 5' RACE reads and collapses them to one entry per CDR3 protein, without DNA. The repertoire table contains 500,000 to 600,000 distinct CDR3 sequences. Source material: blood T cells: a sorted CD56 or NKG2C T cell subset, CD4+ or CD8+ T cells, or bulk PBMC T cells (not recorded which). Receptors were obtained from a man aged 18 to 30 in good health.

This CDR3 reads CASRSLAGSLLGNEQFF. The V call is TRBV12-3 or TRBV12-4, the J call TRBJ2-1; the D call from TCRdb, TRBD2, cannot be confirmed without DNA. This CDR3 spans 17 amino acids.

The chain recombines TRBV5-1 with TRBJ1-4. The CDR3 has 16 residues. Germline V gene data show CDR1 as SGHRS and CDR2 as YFSETQ. CDR3 residues: CASSLSLAGENEKLFF.

This chain links TRBV2 with TRBJ2-3; the D call from TCRdb, TRBD1, cannot be confirmed without DNA. Germline CDR1 SNHLY, CDR2 FYNNEI. This CDR3 is built from 14 residues. The CDR3 here is CASRTGSTTDTQYF. Drawing the rest from reference TRBV2 and TRBJ2-3, the complete variable domain is EPEVTQTPSHQVTQMGQEVILRCVPISNHLYFYWYRQILGQKVEFLVSFYNNEISEKSEIFDDQFSVERPDGSNFTLKIRSTKLEDSAMYFCASRTGSTTDTQYFGPGTRLTVL.

J is TRBJ1-1 and V is TRBV7-7; the D call from TCRdb, TRBD1, cannot be confirmed without DNA. The CDR3 has 14 residues. In germline, CDR1 is SSHAT, CDR2 FNYEAQ (reference sequence). CDR3 in amino acids: CASSSHLQGTEAFF.

The rearrangement uses TRBV7-9 and TRBJ2-1; the D call from TCRdb, TRBD1, cannot be confirmed without DNA. This CDR3 is built from 15 residues. CDR1 is SEHNR, CDR2 FQNEAQ, per germline (reference sequence). The CDR3 loop reads CASSLPGYSYNEQFF.

The V call is TRBV20-1, the J call TRBJ2-5; TCRdb's D call, TRBD1, is unchecked because there is no DNA. The length of the CDR3 is 14 residues. Germline loops: CDR1 DFQATT, CDR2 SNEGSKA (reference sequence). CDR3 region: CSARAGTDKETQYF.

The chain carries TRBV10-3 and TRBJ1-6. The V gene's germline CDR1 is ENHRY and CDR2 SYGVKD. The CDR3 length is 13 residues. This CDR3 reads CAISAANNSPLHF.

The chain couples TRBV9 to TRBJ2-2. Looked up from germline, CDR1 is SGDLS and CDR2 is YYNGEE. This CDR3 comprises 16 residues. The CDR3 is CASSVHVGSNTGELFF.

The CDR3: CASSPTLFQPQHF. V is TRBV19 and J is TRBJ1-5. The germline V gene has CDR1 LNHDA and CDR2 SQIVND (reference sequence). This CDR3 is built from 13 residues.

CDR3 residues: CSVLEPKGDTQYF. This rearrangement joins TRBV20-1 to TRBJ2-3. Germline-derived CDR1 and CDR2 are DFQATT and SNEGSKA (reference sequence). The CDR3 is 13 residues long.

The V call is TRBV7-4, the J call TRBJ2-1; the D call of TRBD1 rests on TCRdb alone, since no DNA is present to check it. The CDR3 is 15 residues long. Per the germline V gene, CDR1 is SGHVT and CDR2 is SQSDAQ. The CDR3 here is CASSSRQVTYNEQFF.

The chain links TRBV5-5 to TRBJ2-5; as DNA is missing, the TRBD1 call by TCRdb cannot be tested. Germline V CDR1 and CDR2: SGHKS, YYEKEE (reference sequence). This CDR3 has 15 amino acids. The CDR3 is CASSQTGFDQETQYF.

The J gene is TRBJ2-1, the V gene TRBV4-1; TCRdb outputs TRBD2, but without DNA this stays unchecked. CDR3 length: 16 amino acids. Germline assignment: CDR1 MGHRA and CDR2 YSYEKL. The CDR3 loop reads CASSWEPGLGTTEQFF.

The rearrangement links TRBV10-3 to TRBJ1-5; without DNA, the TCRdb call of TRBD1 cannot be checked. Germline CDR1 ENHRY, CDR2 SYGVKD. The CDR3 covers 16 residues. CDR3 sequence: CAISGAGALNNQPQHF.

The genes are TRBV6-1 and TRBJ1-1; the D gene TCRdb calls, TRBD1, cannot be checked with no DNA. Germline V gene lookup returns CDR1 MNHNS and CDR2 SASEGT. The CDR3 spans 15 residues. CDR3 region: CASTLAQGAYTEAFF.

The chain couples TRBV12-3 or TRBV12-4 to TRBJ1-2; the TCRdb call, TRBD1, lacks DNA for checking. The CDR3 is made up of 15 amino acids. CDR3 residues: CASTPMTGGLYGYTF.

The chain combines TRBV28 with TRBJ2-7; without DNA, the TCRdb call of TRBD2 cannot be checked. CDR1 is MDHEN and CDR2 is SYDVKM in the germline V gene. The CDR3 covers 16 residues. The CDR3 protein is CASSPYRGLVVVEQYF.

The chain employs TRBV29-1 and TRBJ2-7; TCRdb's assignment of TRBD1 cannot be checked, as there is no DNA. The germline V gene has CDR1 SQVTM and CDR2 ANQGSEA. The CDR3 is 13 residues long. This CDR3 is CSASNLGGYEQYF.

The rearrangement joins TRBV15 to TRBJ2-1; checking the TCRdb D call of TRBD2 is not possible without DNA. The germline V gene has CDR1 LNHNV and CDR2 YYDKDF (reference sequence). The CDR3 runs 16 residues. CDR3 amino acids: CATSMRAASGKPEQFF.

The chain uses TRBV4-1 and TRBJ2-3. CDR1 MGHRA and CDR2 YSYEKL come from the germline V gene. The CDR3 is 12 residues long. CDR3 region: CASSQGPDTQYF.

The chain employs TRBV23-1 and TRBJ2-5; the TCRdb D gene call, TRBD1, has no DNA to confirm it. TRBV23-1 is annotated as an ORF whose role is uncertain. This CDR3 is 14 amino acids long. The CDR3 loop reads CASRDRGAEETQYF.

The chain links TRBV27 to TRBJ1-2. Germline CDR1 and CDR2: MNHEY and SMNVEV (reference sequence). The CDR3 has 13 residues. CDR3 in amino acids: CASSLSYAYGYTF.

This chain connects TRBV7-8 to TRBJ2-5; lacking DNA, the TRBD1 call made by TCRdb goes unchecked. Germline CDR1 reads SGHVS; CDR2 reads FQNEAQ. The CDR3 is 20 residues long. This chain's CDR3 is CASSLPSGTGGGLYQETQYF. The full variable domain, with the rest looked up from reference TRBV7-8 and TRBJ2-5, is GAGVSQSPRYKVAKRGQDVALRCDPISGHVSLFWYQQALGQGPEFLTYFQNEAQLDKSGLPSDRFFAERPEGSVSTLKIQRTQQEDSAVYLCASSLPSGTGGGLYQETQYFGPGTRLLVL.

This chain uses TRBV28 with TRBJ2-7; absent DNA, TCRdb's TRBD2 call cannot be checked. CDR3 length: 15 amino acids. The germline V gene encodes CDR1 MDHEN and CDR2 SYDVKM. Here the CDR3 reads CASSPGGEGHYEQYF.